This TCR beta chain was retrieved from a study of T cell changes during pregnancy in multiple sclerosis. Germline values: CDR1 LGHNA, CDR2 YNFKEQ. CDR3 length equals 13 residues. V lost 8 bases to trimming and J lost 6 bases; unmatched junction nucleotides: 7. Repertoires were generated with immunoSEQ multiplex PCR, while TCRdb's copy carries only in-frame clones and drops some. The sample comprises about 44,000 clones, approximately 92% of which are singletons, and under 0.85% rests with the top ten. The material sequenced was CD4+ T cells from peripheral blood mononuclear cells, taken before pregnancy. V is TRBV4-2 and J is TRBJ2-3; 8 bases match TRBD2. The TCR comes from a female donor with multiple sclerosis, enrolled in a pregnancy study. Here the CDR3 DNA reads TGTGCCAGCTCTCGGGGGGGCCAGGATACGCAGTATTTT. This translates into CASSRGGQDTQYF.